The 19 T cell receptor beta chains presented below share a single source sample, sequenced in a study of blood T cell repertoires in COVID-19. Here immunoSEQ multiplex PCR was the method, and the copy in TCRdb shows in-frame clones only, minus some. Among over 130,000 clones, over 60% were seen once, and the ten largest hold over 15%. The sequenced sample consisted of peripheral blood. All receptors derive from a man aged 50-59 years with acute or convalescent COVID-19.

The rearrangement uses TRBV10-3 and TRBJ2-5; TRBD1 matches at 11 bases. CDR1 ENHRY and CDR2 SYGVKD come from the germline V gene. CDR3 length: 16 amino acids. Trimming took 4 bases from V and 5 from J; bases not matched to a gene: 9. The CDR3 DNA follows: TGTGCCATCAGTGGGACAGGGGGCGAAATTGGGGAGACCCAGTACTTC. This gives the protein CAISGTGGEIGETQYF.

This chain links TRBV6-1 with TRBJ1-2; D is possibly TRBD1 (5 bases). Trimming removed 1 base at V and 4 bases at J, with 16 bases between. The CDR3 length is 16 residues. CDR1 is MNHNS and CDR2 is SASEGT in the germline V gene. CDR3 region: CASSEVGPGGVYGYTF. DNA of the CDR3: TGTGCCAGCAGTGAAGTCGGTCCGGGGGGGGTCTATGGCTACACCTTC.

The V and J genes are TRBV11-2 and TRBJ1-2; D is ambiguous. The length of the CDR3 is 14 residues. Germline CDR1 and CDR2: SGHAT and FQNNGV. V shed 0 bases and J shed 8 bases, with 13 bases lying between them. The CDR3 loop is CASSLEGRPGGYTF. Written as DNA, the CDR3 is TGTGCCAGCAGCTTAGAAGGCAGGCCGGGGGGCTACACCTTC.

This clone came up a few times. J is TRBJ2-5 and V is TRBV5-6; D unclear. The germline V and J ends were trimmed by 5 bases and 4 bases, with 12 bases remaining between them. This CDR3 has 13 amino acids. CDR1 and CDR2 from the germline V gene are SGHDT and YYEEEE. The DNA for the CDR3 is TGTGCCAGCAGGTCGGGTTTTGGAGAGACCCAGTACTTC. Protein: CASRSGFGETQYF.

This sequence joins TRBV19 and TRBJ1-2; TRBD1 matches 11 bases. Germline lookup yields CDR1 LNHDA and CDR2 SQIVND (reference sequence). Trimming took 7 bases from V and 4 from J; bases not matched to a gene: 8. The CDR3 has 15 residues. CDR3 in amino acids: CASKPDRGLVYGYTF. CDR3 bases: TGTGCCAGTAAACCGGACAGGGGGCTCGTCTATGGCTACACCTTC.

CDR3 amino acids: CASCDRGLPGELFF. CDR3 in DNA: TGTGCCAGCTGTGACAGGGGGCTACCCGGGGAGCTGTTTTTT. The chain uses TRBV19 and TRBJ2-2; 10 nucleotides align to TRBD1. The CDR3 is 14 amino acids. Germline CDR1 is LNHDA and CDR2 is SQIVND (reference sequence). V was pared by 9 bases and J by 6 bases, with 7 bases of the junction left unmatched.

This clone was observed once. This sequence joins TRBV2 and TRBJ2-1, with 12 bases aligning to TRBD2. CDR1 and CDR2 from the germline V gene are SNHLY and FYNNEI. CDR3 size: 19 residues. V dropped 1 base and J dropped 5; count of bases not matched to a gene: 12. CDR3 coding DNA: TGTGCCAGCAGTGAAGGGACTAGCGGGGCCTCGGATATCAACAATGAGCAGTTCTTC. Amino acids: CASSEGTSGASDINNEQFF.

This clone was recorded once. The J gene is TRBJ1-3, the V gene TRBV6-4; TRBD1 might be the D (5 bases). The CDR3 totals 15 residues. Germline assignment: CDR1 MRHNA and CDR2 SNTAGT. Trimming shortened V by 6 bases and J by 0 bases, and 12 bases separated the two germline ends. CDR3 DNA sequence: TGTGCCAGCAGAGAACAGGCCTCCTCTGGAAACACCATATATTTT. Protein product: CASREQASSGNTIYF.

V and J are TRBV6-5 and TRBJ1-2, with D perhaps TRBD1 (5 bases). CDR3 length equals 12 residues. V lost 2 bases, J lost 7 bases, and 8 bases lay in between. Germline V gives CDR1 MNHEY, CDR2 SVGAGI. CDR3 coding DNA: TGTGCCAGCAGTTACGGGGGGACTGGCTACACCTTC. Protein product: CASSYGGTGYTF.

As regards this clone: Different DNA sequences within this sample yield the same CDR3. The chain couples TRBV3-1 (or the pseudogene TRBV3-2) to TRBJ1-5; 7 bases fit TRBD1. From germline, CDR1 is LGHDT and CDR2 YNNKEL (reference sequence). CDR3 length: 13 amino acids. Unmatched junction bases numbered 0, after V lost 3 bases and J lost 4 bases. The CDR3 region is CASSQGQNQPQHF. The CDR3 DNA sequence: TGTGCCAGCAGCCAGGGACAGAATCAGCCCCAGCATTTT.

The chain couples TRBV19 to TRBJ2-3, with a possible D match to TRBD1 (5 bases). The germline V and J ends were trimmed by 4 bases and 6 bases, with 11 bases remaining between them. This CDR3 comprises 13 residues. CDR1 is LNHDA, CDR2 SQIVND, per germline (reference sequence). The CDR3 DNA reads as TGTGCCAGTAGTACGAACGCAGGGGATACGCAGTATTTT. It specifies CASSTNAGDTQYF.

This chain connects TRBV19 to TRBJ1-6; perhaps TRBD1 as D (5 bases). The CDR3 runs 13 residues. Trimming removed 5 bases from V and 10 bases from J, with 12 bases in between. Germline-derived CDR1 and CDR2 are LNHDA and SQIVND (reference sequence). The CDR3 loop reads CASSFRGESPLHF. DNA of the CDR3: TGTGCCAGTAGTTTCCGGGGGGAATCACCCCTCCACTTT.

The rearrangement links TRBV9 to TRBJ2-2; D is perhaps TRBD2 (6 bases). CDR1 is SGDLS, CDR2 YYNGEE, per germline. V dropped 0 bases and J dropped 4 bases, with 7 bases sitting between them. The length of the CDR3 is 14 residues. The CDR3 region has the DNA TGTGCCAGCAGCGTAGGGGGAGGCACCGGGGAGCTGTTTTTT. It encodes CASSVGGGTGELFF.

The rearrangement uses TRBV7-8 and TRBJ1-1; 7 positions match TRBD1. The length of the CDR3 is 14 residues. Germline-derived CDR1 and CDR2 are SGHVS and FQNEAQ. The V segment lost 3 bases and the J segment 7 bases; nucleotides outside the gene matches: 8. The CDR3 protein is CASSFRQGEGEAFF. The CDR3 DNA is TGTGCCAGCAGCTTCCGTCAGGGGGAAGGTGAAGCTTTCTTT.

The count of this clone is one. The V gene is TRBV10-2, the J gene TRBJ1-3; D gene ambiguous. Trimming took 7 bases from V and 0 from J, leaving 7 bases between them. The CDR3 has 13 amino acids. The germline V gene encodes CDR1 WSHSY and CDR2 SAAADI. The CDR3 reads CASMPSSGNTIYF. The CDR3, as DNA: TGCGCCAGCATGCCGAGCTCTGGAAACACCATATATTTT.

The V gene is TRBV3-1 (or the pseudogene TRBV3-2), the J gene TRBJ2-2, with TRBD1 matching 9 bases. The CDR3 sequence is 13 residues long. V was pared by 5 bases and J by 7 bases, with 2 bases of the junction left unmatched. Germline CDR1 reads LGHDT; CDR2 reads YNNKEL (reference sequence). The CDR3 loop reads CASSWTGVGELFF. The CDR3 nucleotides are TGTGCCAGCAGCTGGACAGGGGTCGGGGAGCTGTTTTTT.

The V gene is TRBV6-5, the J gene TRBJ1-6, with TRBD1 identical over 7 bases. Germline-derived CDR1 and CDR2 are MNHEY and SVGAGI. The J segment lost 10 bases and the V segment lost 6 bases, leaving 9 bases of the junction unmatched. This CDR3 spans 14 amino acids. The CDR3 is CASSKGQIGSPLHF. In DNA, the CDR3 is TGTGCCAGCAGCAAGGGACAGATTGGATCACCCCTCCACTTT.

This chain joins TRBV12-3 or TRBV12-4 and TRBJ2-1, with TRBD2 identical over 8 bases. This CDR3 region has 13 residues. V lost 3 bases, J lost 16 bases, and 11 bases stayed unmatched. CDR3 amino acids: CASSLGRRGAQFF. As DNA, the CDR3 is TGTGCCAGCAGTTTGGGGCGGCGGGGGGCCCAATTCTTC.

This clone was seen only once. The chain is built from TRBV5-1 and TRBJ2-5; possible D gene TRBD1, 6 bases. Germline CDR1 is SGHRS and CDR2 is YFSETQ. The CDR3 sequence is 15 residues long. The V end lost 5 bases, the J end lost 2 bases, and 16 bases lay between the germline ends. Here the CDR3 reads CASSGDISLQETQYF. CDR3 DNA sequence: TGCGCCAGCAGTGGGGACATTTCCCTACAAGAGACCCAGTACTTC.